A selection of T cell receptor beta chains follows, all from one sample in a study of response to subunit inactivated influenza vaccine. TCRdb ran MiXCR on the RT-PCR reads and lists one entry per CDR3 protein. The data show some 500,000 distinct CDR3 sequences, with less than 30% seen just once and 1.9% held by the top ten. The source was CD4+ T cells sorted from PBMCs, collected less than 6 days after vaccination. These TCRs come from a man aged 50 to 59 who received an inactivated influenza vaccine. Each CDR3 is given with its conserved first and last residue. The D gene is left open where the match is weak. Clone size is shown for a subset of rows, as once, few, many or a class of expanded clone.

v_gene: TRBV27; j_gene: TRBJ2-7; d_gene: TRBD2; abundance: few; CDR3aa: CASTLTSGDLREQYF; CDR3nt: TGTGCCAGCACCCTGACTAGCGGGGATCTACGCGAGCAGTACTTC
v_gene: TRBV7-2; j_gene: TRBJ2-7; d_gene: TRBD1; abundance: NA; CDR3aa: CASSPGQGDRQYF; CDR3nt: TGTGCCAGCAGCCCCGGACAGGGAGACAGGCAGTACTTC
v_gene: TRBV6-1; j_gene: TRBJ2-7; d_gene: NA; abundance: few; CDR3aa: CASSEPGLSSYEQYF; CDR3nt: TGTGCCAGCAGTGAGCCCGGGCTTAGCTCCTACGAGCAGTACTTC
v_gene: TRBV28; j_gene: TRBJ2-7; d_gene: TRBD1; abundance: few; CDR3aa: CASGTGGVYEQYF; CDR3nt: TGTGCCAGCGGGACAGGGGGGGTCTACGAGCAGTACTTC
v_gene: TRBV7-9; j_gene: TRBJ2-3; d_gene: TRBD1; abundance: NA; CDR3aa: CASSLGQGWPDTQYF; CDR3nt: TGTGCCAGCAGCTTAGGACAGGGGTGGCCAGATACGCAGTATTTT
v_gene: TRBV12-3/TRBV12-4; j_gene: TRBJ2-7; d_gene: NA; abundance: few; CDR3aa: CASSLVGTAAYEQYF; CDR3nt: TGTGCCAGCAGTTTAGTAGGGACCGCAGCCTACGAGCAGTACTTC
v_gene: TRBV12-3/TRBV12-4; j_gene: TRBJ2-4; d_gene: TRBD1; abundance: few; CDR3aa: CASSFGTGAHGGTIQYF; CDR3nt: TGTGCCAGCAGTTTCGGGACAGGGGCCCACGGGGGGACCATTCAGTACTTC
v_gene: TRBV11-2; j_gene: TRBJ1-2; d_gene: TRBD1; abundance: many; CDR3aa: CASSSGGQGSGYGYTF; CDR3nt: TGTGCCAGCAGCTCAGGGGGGCAGGGGAGTGGCTATGGCTACACCTTC
v_gene: TRBV4-2; j_gene: TRBJ2-2; d_gene: NA; abundance: few; CDR3aa: CASSHTGNTGELFF; CDR3nt: TGTGCCAGCAGCCATACAGGAAACACCGGGGAGCTGTTTTTT
v_gene: TRBV7-3; j_gene: TRBJ2-3; d_gene: TRBD2; abundance: few; CDR3aa: CASSLTFPRLAGRGHRDTQYF; CDR3nt: TGTGCCAGCAGCTTAACTTTCCCGAGGCTAGCGGGACGGGGGCACAGAGATACGCAGTATTTT
v_gene: TRBV5-1; j_gene: TRBJ2-7; d_gene: TRBD1; abundance: NA; CDR3aa: CASSLVTGSYEQYF; CDR3nt: TGCGCCAGCAGCTTGGTGACAGGGTCCTACGAGCAGTACTTC
v_gene: TRBV6-2/TRBV6-3; j_gene: TRBJ2-3; d_gene: TRBD2; abundance: NA; CDR3aa: CACTSGRLDTQYF; CDR3nt: TGTGCTTGTACTAGCGGGAGGTTAGATACGCAGTATTTT
v_gene: TRBV20-1; j_gene: TRBJ2-1; d_gene: TRBD2; abundance: once; CDR3aa: CSLIAGSSYNEQFF; CDR3nt: TGCAGTCTAATAGCGGGGAGCTCCTACAATGAGCAGTTCTTC
v_gene: TRBV20-1; j_gene: TRBJ2-5; d_gene: TRBD2; abundance: NA; CDR3aa: CSARILAEYQETQYF; CDR3nt: TGCAGTGCTAGAATTCTAGCGGAGTACCAAGAGACCCAGTACTTC
v_gene: TRBV20-1; j_gene: TRBJ2-5; d_gene: NA; abundance: NA; CDR3aa: CSAPRAGAETQYF; CDR3nt: TGCAGTGCTCCGAGGGCGGGGGCGGAGACCCAGTACTTC
v_gene: TRBV7-3; j_gene: TRBJ2-3; d_gene: TRBD2; abundance: NA; CDR3aa: CTSSLGTSGRAGTDTQYF; CDR3nt: TGTACCAGCAGTTTGGGGACTAGCGGGAGGGCCGGGACAGATACGCAGTATTTT
v_gene: TRBV12-3/TRBV12-4; j_gene: TRBJ2-1; d_gene: NA; abundance: NA; CDR3aa: CASSGAYNEQFF; CDR3nt: TGTGCCAGCAGCGGGGCCTACAATGAGCAGTTCTTC
v_gene: TRBV7-2; j_gene: TRBJ2-2; d_gene: NA; abundance: NA; CDR3aa: CASSLLGISNTGELFF; CDR3nt: TGTGCCAGCAGCTTATTAGGGATCTCGAACACCGGGGAGCTGTTTTTT
v_gene: TRBV11-2; j_gene: TRBJ2-3; d_gene: TRBD1; abundance: few; CDR3aa: CASSRGKQGGTDTQYF; CDR3nt: TGTGCCAGCAGCAGAGGCAAACAGGGGGGAACAGATACGCAGTATTTT
v_gene: TRBV25-1; j_gene: TRBJ2-7; d_gene: TRBD1; abundance: NA; CDR3aa: CASSDGQGAYEQYF; CDR3nt: TGTGCCAGCAGTGACGGACAGGGGGCCTACGAGCAGTACTTC
v_gene: TRBV27; j_gene: TRBJ2-2; d_gene: NA; abundance: few; CDR3aa: CASSFHNTGELFF; CDR3nt: TGTGCCAGCAGTTTCCACAACACCGGGGAGCTGTTTTTT
v_gene: TRBV27; j_gene: TRBJ2-7; d_gene: TRBD2; abundance: NA; CDR3aa: CASGAAGGSYEQYF; CDR3nt: TGTGCCAGCGGGGCCGCGGGGGGGTCCTACGAGCAGTACTTC
v_gene: TRBV5-1; j_gene: TRBJ2-5; d_gene: TRBD2; abundance: few; CDR3aa: CASSSPVGGTKTQYF; CDR3nt: TGCGCCAGCAGCTCCCCGGTGGGAGGGACGAAGACCCAGTACTTC